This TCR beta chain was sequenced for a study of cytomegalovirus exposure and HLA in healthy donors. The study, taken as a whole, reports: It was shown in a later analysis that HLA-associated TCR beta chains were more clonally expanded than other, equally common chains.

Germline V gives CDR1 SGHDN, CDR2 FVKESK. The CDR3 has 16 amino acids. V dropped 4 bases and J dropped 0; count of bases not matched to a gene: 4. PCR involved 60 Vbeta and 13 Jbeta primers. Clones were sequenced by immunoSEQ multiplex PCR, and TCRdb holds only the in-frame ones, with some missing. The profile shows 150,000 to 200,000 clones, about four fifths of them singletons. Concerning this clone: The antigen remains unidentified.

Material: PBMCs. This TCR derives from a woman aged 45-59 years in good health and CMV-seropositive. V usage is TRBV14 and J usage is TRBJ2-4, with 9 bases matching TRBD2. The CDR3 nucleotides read TGTGCCAGCAGCCGAGCGGGGGGTTCAGCCAAAAACATTCAGTACTTC. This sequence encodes CASSRAGGSAKNIQYF.